The 17 T cell receptor beta chains below were found in one sample sequenced in a study of T cell responses to AZD1222 COVID-19 vaccine. Sequencing used immunoSEQ multiplex PCR; TCRdb keeps in-frame clones, though not all of them. The repertoire has some 58,000 clones, around nine tenths of them found once; the top ten carry about 14%. The sample in question was peripheral blood, obtained on day 0 of AZD1222 vaccination. Source of these receptors: an adult in good health.

The V and J genes are TRBV4-3 and TRBJ1-1; 7 nucleotides match TRBD1. The germline V gene encodes CDR1 LGHNA and CDR2 YSLEER. This CDR3 comprises 17 residues. Losses at the gene ends were 4 bases for V and 0 bases for J; bases not matched to a gene: 11. CDR3 in amino acids: CASSPDRALLMNTEAFF. The CDR3 DNA sequence: TGCGCCAGCAGCCCTGACAGGGCCCTTCTAATGAACACTGAAGCTTTCTTT.

This clone was picked up one time. The gene calls are TRBV15 and TRBJ1-1, with TRBD1 as a possible D gene (6 bases). CDR3 size: 14 residues. The germline CDR1 and CDR2 sequences are LNHNV and YYDKDF (reference sequence). Trimming took off 3 bases at V and 0 bases at J, with 8 bases between the two ends. CDR3 protein: CATSRGGLNTEAFF. DNA of the CDR3: TGTGCCACCAGCAGGGGGGGCCTGAACACTGAAGCTTTCTTT.

The rearrangement uses TRBV15 and TRBJ2-7; 7 bases align to TRBD2. The CDR3 loop spans 13 amino acids. The germline gives CDR1 LNHNV, CDR2 YYDKDF (reference sequence). The ends lost 3 bases at V and 10 bases at J; junction bases unmatched: 9. CDR3 sequence reads: CATSSRAGQGQYF. The CDR3 coding sequence is TGTGCCACCAGCAGCCGAGCGGGGCAGGGCCAGTACTTC.

V and J are TRBV7-2 and TRBJ1-3; 9 bases agree with TRBD1. The trim removed 0 bases at V and 1 base at J, leaving 4 bases unmatched. CDR1 is SGHTA and CDR2 is FQGNSA in the germline V gene. This CDR3 region has 17 residues. CDR3 sequence: CASSLAPQGASGNTIYF. In DNA, the CDR3 is TGTGCCAGCAGCTTAGCGCCACAGGGGGCTTCTGGAAACACCATATATTTT. Variable domain in full (rest from reference TRBV7-2 and TRBJ1-3): GAGVSQSPSNKVTEKGKDVELRCDPISGHTALYWYRQSLGQGLEFLIYFQGNSAPDKSGLPSDRFSAERTGGSVSTLTIQRTQQEDSAVYLCASSLAPQGASGNTIYFGEGSWLTVV.

The J gene is TRBJ1-2, the V gene TRBV11-2; D remains unclear. V lost 1 base and J 1 base, leaving 10 bases between the germline ends. This CDR3 has 15 residues. Germline CDR1 SGHAT, CDR2 FQNNGV. The CDR3 DNA follows: TGTGCCAGCAGCTTAGGGAGAACCGTTAACTATGGCTACACCTTC. Translation gives CASSLGRTVNYGYTF.

The V call is TRBV5-4, the J call TRBJ1-1, with a tentative D call TRBD1 (5 bases). The CDR3 has 14 amino acids. The ends were cut back, 3 bases at V and 1 base at J, with 10 bases in the middle. CDR1 is SGHNT and CDR2 is YYREEE in the germline V gene (reference sequence). The CDR3 protein is CASSWDTGNTEAFF. The CDR3 region has the DNA TGTGCCAGCAGCTGGGATACAGGGAACACTGAAGCTTTCTTT.

This chain connects TRBV6-5 to TRBJ1-2; 8 nucleotides line up with TRBD1. Germline trimming cut 5 bases from V and 0 bases from J; bases unmatched to any gene: 2. The germline V gene encodes CDR1 MNHEY and CDR2 SVGAGI. The CDR3 runs to 14 residues. The CDR3, as DNA: TGTGCCAGCAGTAGACAGGGGACTAACTATGGCTACACCTTC. It codes for CASSRQGTNYGYTF.

The CDR3 sequence is CASSVSGDSPRADTQYF. Written as DNA, the CDR3 is TGTGCCAGCAGTGTATCGGGAGACTCCCCTAGGGCAGATACGCAGTATTTT. The chain has TRBV28 and TRBJ2-3; a weak D match, TRBD2 (6 bases). Trimming removed 5 bases from V and 4 bases from J, with 22 bases in between. The CDR3 covers 17 residues. CDR1 is MDHEN, CDR2 SYDVKM, per germline.

The chain links TRBV11-3 to TRBJ2-1, with D possibly being TRBD2 (7 bases). Germline V gene sequence: CDR1 SGHNT, CDR2 YENEEA. V shed 5 bases and J shed 6 bases, with 17 bases lying between them. This CDR3 is 15 amino acids long. The CDR3 coding sequence is TGTGCCAGCAGCCCAGGGGCGGGAGTTGGCAATGAGCAGTTCTTC. Its protein product is CASSPGAGVGNEQFF. Filled out from reference TRBV11-3 and TRBJ2-1, the complete variable domain reads EAGVVQSPRYKIIEKKQPVAFWCNPISGHNTLYWYLQNLGQGPELLIRYENEEAVDDSQLPKDRFSAERLKGVDSTLKIQPAELGDSAVYLCASSPGAGVGNEQFFGPGTRLTVL.

The CDR3 sequence is CASSLVHSNQPQHF. The CDR3 DNA is TGTGCCAGCAGCTTAGTACATAGCAATCAGCCCCAGCATTTT. The V and J genes are TRBV7-2 and TRBJ1-5; D unresolved. Germline CDR1 reads SGHTA; CDR2 reads FQGNSA. V lost 1 base to trimming and J lost 0 bases, with 4 bases between them. CDR3 length: 14 amino acids.

This clone was picked up a small number of times. The gene calls are TRBV9 and TRBJ2-1, with 7 bases aligning to TRBD1. The CDR3 contains 14 residues. CDR1 and CDR2 (germline): SGDLS, YYNGEE. V lost 2 bases, J lost 8 bases, and 7 bases stayed unmatched. CDR3 coding DNA: TGTGCCAGCAGCGTGGGGGACAGAAACGATGAGCAGTTCTTC. This encodes CASSVGDRNDEQFF.

The chain has TRBV11-3 and TRBJ1-2; a weak D match, TRBD1 (5 bases). The CDR3 sequence is 14 residues long. The V gene's germline CDR1 is SGHNT and CDR2 YENEEA. The V gene lost 4 bases and the J gene lost 2 bases, with 11 bases spanning the gap. CDR3 loop: CASSWGRTNYGYTF. The CDR3 coding sequence is TGTGCCAGCAGCTGGGGCAGGACGAACTATGGCTACACCTTC.

The chain uses TRBV29-1 and TRBJ2-7; TRBD2 is a possible D gene (7 bases). Germline V lookup: CDR1 SQVTM, CDR2 ANQGSEA. CDR3 length: 13 amino acids. V lost 7 bases, J lost 4 bases, and 17 bases lay in between. The CDR3 bases are TGCAGCGGGGGGGGCGGACAAGGTTACGAGCAGTACTTC. Translating it yields CSGGGGQGYEQYF.

The V call is TRBV9, the J call TRBJ2-5; D may be TRBD2 (5 bases). In germline, CDR1 is SGDLS, CDR2 YYNGEE. The CDR3 loop spans 15 amino acids. V shed 0 bases and J shed 2 bases, with 11 bases lying between them. The DNA for the CDR3 is TGTGCCAGCAGCGTAGGCGGGCTGTGGCAAGAGACCCAGTACTTC. Protein product: CASSVGGLWQETQYF.

The sample holds one count of this clone. This sequence joins TRBV7-6 and TRBJ2-1; 10 nucleotides agree with TRBD2. Germline values: CDR1 SGHVS, CDR2 FNYEAQ. The CDR3 runs to 20 residues. Trimming cost V 0 bases and J 0 bases; bases outside gene matches: 11. Written as DNA, the CDR3 is TGTGCCAGCAGCTTAGCCCCGGCTAGCGGGAGATTCCTCTCCTACAATGAGCAGTTCTTC. It is translated as CASSLAPASGRFLSYNEQFF.

This chain connects TRBV5-1 to TRBJ1-4; maybe TRBD1 (6 bases). CDR1 is SGHRS, CDR2 YFSETQ, per germline. This CDR3 region has 14 residues. V lost 4 bases and J 5 bases, leaving 12 bases between the germline ends. The CDR3 DNA follows: TGCGCCAGCAGCCCTACAGGGAGAAATGAAAAACTGTTTTTT. Translated: CASSPTGRNEKLFF.

There are a few counts of this clone. V and J are TRBV5-1 and TRBJ2-7; unclear D gene. Germline lookup yields CDR1 SGHRS and CDR2 YFSETQ. The V end was cut by 3 bases, the J end by 2 bases, with 6 bases between. This CDR3 has 12 residues. This CDR3 reads CASSSTPYEQYF. CDR3 DNA: TGCGCCAGCAGCTCCACCCCCTACGAGCAGTACTTC.